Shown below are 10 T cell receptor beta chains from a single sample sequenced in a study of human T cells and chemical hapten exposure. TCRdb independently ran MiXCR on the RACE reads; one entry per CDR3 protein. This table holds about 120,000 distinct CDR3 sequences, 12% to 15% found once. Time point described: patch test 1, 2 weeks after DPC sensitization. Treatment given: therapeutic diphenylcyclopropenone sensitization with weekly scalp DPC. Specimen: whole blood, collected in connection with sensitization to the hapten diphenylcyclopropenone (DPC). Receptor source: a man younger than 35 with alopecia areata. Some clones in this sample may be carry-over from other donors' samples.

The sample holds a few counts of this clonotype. Here the CDR3 reads CASSPAGLYGYTF. The CDR3 region has the DNA TGTGCCAGCAGTCCGGCAGGTCTATATGGCTACACCTTC. This rearrangement joins TRBV27 to TRBJ1-2; D gene ambiguous. The germline V gene has CDR1 MNHEY and CDR2 SMNVEV (reference sequence). The CDR3 is 13 residues long. Trimming stripped 5 bases from V and 5 bases from J, with 12 bases between.

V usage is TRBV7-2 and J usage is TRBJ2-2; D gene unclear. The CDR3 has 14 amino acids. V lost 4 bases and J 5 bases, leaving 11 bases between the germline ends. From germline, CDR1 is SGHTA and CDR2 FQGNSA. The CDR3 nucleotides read TGTGCCAGCAGCTCACCACATGCTACCGGGGAGCTGTTTTTT. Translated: CASSSPHATGELFF.

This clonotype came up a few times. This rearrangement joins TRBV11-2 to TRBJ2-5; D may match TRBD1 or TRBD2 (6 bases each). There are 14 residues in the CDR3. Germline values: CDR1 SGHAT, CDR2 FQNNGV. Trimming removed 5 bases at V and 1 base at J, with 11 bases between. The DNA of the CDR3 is TGTGCCAGCAGCCTATCGGGGGCCCAAGAGACCCAGTACTTC. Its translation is CASSLSGAQETQYF.

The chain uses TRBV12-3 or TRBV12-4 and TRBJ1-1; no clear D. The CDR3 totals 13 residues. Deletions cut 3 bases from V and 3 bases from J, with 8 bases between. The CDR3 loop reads CASSLEEYTEAFF. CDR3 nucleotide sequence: TGTGCCAGCAGTTTGGAGGAGTACACTGAAGCTTTCTTT.

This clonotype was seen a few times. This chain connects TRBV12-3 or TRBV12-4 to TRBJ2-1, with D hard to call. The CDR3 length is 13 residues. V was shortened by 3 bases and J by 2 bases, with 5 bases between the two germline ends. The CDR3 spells CASSFDPYNEQFF. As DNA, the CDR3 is TGTGCCAGCAGTTTTGATCCCTACAATGAGCAGTTCTTC.

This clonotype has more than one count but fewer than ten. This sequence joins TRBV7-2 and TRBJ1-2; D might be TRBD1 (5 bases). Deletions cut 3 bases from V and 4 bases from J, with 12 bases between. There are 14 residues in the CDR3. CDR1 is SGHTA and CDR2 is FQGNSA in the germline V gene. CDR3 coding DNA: TGTGCCAGCAGCTTCCCGACAGAAACCTATGGCTACACCTTC. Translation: CASSFPTETYGYTF.

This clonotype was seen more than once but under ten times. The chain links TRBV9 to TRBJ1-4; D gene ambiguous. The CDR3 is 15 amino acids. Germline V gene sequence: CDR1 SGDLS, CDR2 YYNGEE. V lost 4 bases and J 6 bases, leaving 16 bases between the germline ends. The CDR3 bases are TGTGCCAGCAGCCCGTACACCGGGAGCTATGAAAAACTGTTTTTT. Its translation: CASSPYTGSYEKLFF.

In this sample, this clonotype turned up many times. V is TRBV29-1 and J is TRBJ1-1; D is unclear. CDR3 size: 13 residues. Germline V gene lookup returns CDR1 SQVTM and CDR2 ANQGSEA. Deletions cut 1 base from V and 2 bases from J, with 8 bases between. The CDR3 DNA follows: TGCAGCGTTGAAGGCCACCTAAACACTGAAGCTTTCTTT. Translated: CSVEGHLNTEAFF.

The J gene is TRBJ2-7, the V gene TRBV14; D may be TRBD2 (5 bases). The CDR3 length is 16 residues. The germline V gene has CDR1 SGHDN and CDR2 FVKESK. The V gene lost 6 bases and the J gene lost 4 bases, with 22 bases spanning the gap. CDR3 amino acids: CASSQNRGIRAYEQYF. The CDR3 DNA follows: TGTGCCAGCAGTCAGAACCGAGGGATCCGGGCATACGAGCAGTACTTC.

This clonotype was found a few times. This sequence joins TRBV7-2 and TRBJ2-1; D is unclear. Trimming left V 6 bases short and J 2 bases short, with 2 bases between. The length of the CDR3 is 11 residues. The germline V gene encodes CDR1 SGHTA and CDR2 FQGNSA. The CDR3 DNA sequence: TGTGCCAGCAGGGCCTACAATGAGCAGTTCTTC. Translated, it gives CASRAYNEQFF.